These T cell receptor beta chains were read from a single sample in a study of technical replicates of blood from several donors. The data were produced by immunoSEQ multiplex PCR, yet TCRdb's version contains in-frame clones alone and is incomplete. This table has fewer than 95,000 clones, roughly 91% appearing once. Sample: T cells isolated from PBMCs. These receptors were obtained from a human donor in good health. CDR3s include the opening cysteine and the closing phenylalanine or tryptophan. The D gene is left open where the match is weak. Size is omitted from some rows. Given values are once, few, many or a class for expanded clones.

CDR3 DNA: TGTGCCAGCGCCGGACAGGAATTCTCCTACGAGCAGTACTTC
CDR3 protein: CASAGQEFSYEQYF
V gene: TRBV18
D gene: TRBD1
J gene: TRBJ2-7
clone size: .

CDR3 DNA: TGTGCCAGCAGCTTAGGGACGGGTCAGGGACCCCAGCATTTT
CDR3 protein: CASSLGTGQGPQHF
V gene: TRBV11-2
D gene: .
J gene: TRBJ1-5
clone size: .

CDR3 DNA: TGCGCCAGCAGCTCCGGACAGGGTAATTCACCCCTCCACTTT
CDR3 protein: CASSSGQGNSPLHF
V gene: TRBV5-1
D gene: TRBD1
J gene: TRBJ1-6
clone size: .

CDR3 DNA: TGTGCCAGCAGTTTTGGAGGTTTCGGGCTAGCGGGAGTCTCGGGTACGCAGTATTTT
CDR3 protein: CASSFGGFGLAGVSGTQYF
V gene: TRBV28
D gene: TRBD2
J gene: TRBJ2-3
clone size: .

CDR3 DNA: TGTGCCAGCAGCCCTCTAGCGGGAGTGGTCAATGAGCAGTTCTTC
CDR3 protein: CASSPLAGVVNEQFF
V gene: TRBV6-5
D gene: TRBD2
J gene: TRBJ2-1
clone size: .

CDR3 DNA: TGCAGCGTAACGACAGCCGCACTTTACGAGCAGTACTTC
CDR3 protein: CSVTTAALYEQYF
V gene: TRBV29-1
D gene: .
J gene: TRBJ2-7
clone size: .

CDR3 DNA: TGTGCCAGCAGTCCTCGTGATCGACTACTCCACTTT
CDR3 protein: CASSPRDRLLHF
V gene: TRBV27
D gene: .
J gene: TRBJ1-6
clone size: .

CDR3 DNA: TGCAGCGTTGAAGTTCAGGGACAGGGTTCGTCGGATGAGCCCAAGGATGAGCAGTTCTTC
CDR3 protein: CSVEVQGQGSSDEPKDEQFF
V gene: TRBV29-1
D gene: TRBD1
J gene: TRBJ2-1
clone size: .

CDR3 DNA: TGTGCCAGTAGTCTGACAGGGGATAGCAATCAGCCCCAGCATTTT
CDR3 protein: CASSLTGDSNQPQHF
V gene: TRBV19
D gene: TRBD1
J gene: TRBJ1-5
clone size: few

CDR3 DNA: TGTGCCAGTACACCCCTTGCTCTAGGACAGGGTCAACCCCAGCATTTT
CDR3 protein: CASTPLALGQGQPQHF
V gene: TRBV19
D gene: TRBD1
J gene: TRBJ1-5
clone size: .

CDR3 DNA: TGTGCCAGCAGCCCTGGGACTATCAACACCGGGGAGCTGTTTTTT
CDR3 protein: CASSPGTINTGELFF
V gene: TRBV9
D gene: TRBD2
J gene: TRBJ2-2
clone size: .

CDR3 DNA: TGTGCCAGCTCACAAGAGACAGCAGACTTCTATGGCTACACCTTC
CDR3 protein: CASSQETADFYGYTF
V gene: TRBV18
D gene: .
J gene: TRBJ1-2
clone size: .

CDR3 DNA: TGTGCCAGCAGCATTCGGGGGGACAGGGGGCGCCAAGAGACCCAGTACTTC
CDR3 protein: CASSIRGDRGRQETQYF
V gene: TRBV21-1
D gene: .
J gene: TRBJ2-5
clone size: .

CDR3 DNA: TGTGCCAGCAGCCAAAACCCCCCTGGGCGAGGGGAAAAACTGTTTTTT
CDR3 protein: CASSQNPPGRGEKLFF
V gene: TRBV27
D gene: .
J gene: TRBJ1-4
clone size: .

CDR3 DNA: TGTGCCATCAGCGGGACAGGAAAAACCTACGAGCAGTACTTC
CDR3 protein: CAISGTGKTYEQYF
V gene: TRBV10-3
D gene: TRBD1
J gene: TRBJ2-7
clone size: .

CDR3 DNA: TGTGCCAGCAGCCGCGGAGGTAACTATGGCTACACCTTC
CDR3 protein: CASSRGGNYGYTF
V gene: TRBV7-9
D gene: .
J gene: TRBJ1-2
clone size: .

CDR3 DNA: TGCGCCAGCAGCCAAGATTCGAGTTATTCGAGGAGGGACGAGCAGTACTTC
CDR3 protein: CASSQDSSYSRRDEQYF
V gene: TRBV4-1
D gene: .
J gene: TRBJ2-7
clone size: .

CDR3 DNA: TGTGCCAGTAGTATAGACTGGGACAGGGGTTGTGGGCCGTACGAGCAGTACTTC
CDR3 protein: CASSIDWDRGCGPYEQYF
V gene: TRBV19
D gene: TRBD1
J gene: TRBJ2-7
clone size: .

CDR3 DNA: TGTGCCAGCATCGGGGGAGGACCCGGCGAGCAGTACTTC
CDR3 protein: CASIGGGPGEQYF
V gene: TRBV2
D gene: .
J gene: TRBJ2-7
clone size: .

CDR3 DNA: TGTGCCAGCAGTCCACTGACAGGGGATAGCAATCAGCCCCAGCATTTT
CDR3 protein: CASSPLTGDSNQPQHF
V gene: TRBV27
D gene: TRBD1
J gene: TRBJ1-5
clone size: .

CDR3 DNA: TGTGCCAGCAGTGAGACAGGGGTTAACTATGGCTACACCTTC
CDR3 protein: CASSETGVNYGYTF
V gene: TRBV9
D gene: TRBD1
J gene: TRBJ1-2
clone size: .

CDR3 DNA: TGCGCCAGCAGCCAAGACCCCTGGCCCGGGACAGGGGACTCCGAGCAGTACTTC
CDR3 protein: CASSQDPWPGTGDSEQYF
V gene: TRBV4-1
D gene: TRBD1
J gene: TRBJ2-7
clone size: .

CDR3 DNA: TGTGCCAGCAGTGAAGCTTATCGCGGTGAGCAGTTCTTC
CDR3 protein: CASSEAYRGEQFF
V gene: TRBV6-1
D gene: .
J gene: TRBJ2-1
clone size: .

CDR3 DNA: TGTGCCAGCAGCTACGGACAGGGGTTGAGAGCATATAATTCACCCCTCCACTTT
CDR3 protein: CASSYGQGLRAYNSPLHF
V gene: TRBV14
D gene: TRBD1
J gene: TRBJ1-6
clone size: .

CDR3 DNA: TGTGCTAGTGGTTTGTCCCGACTCTTGGAGGGGGCGTTGGGCTACAATGAGCAGTTCTTC
CDR3 protein: CASGLSRLLEGALGYNEQFF
V gene: TRBV12-5
D gene: .
J gene: TRBJ2-1
clone size: .

CDR3 DNA: TGTGCCTGGGGGACAGTACACTACGAGCAGTACTTC
CDR3 protein: CAWGTVHYEQYF
V gene: TRBV30
D gene: TRBD1
J gene: TRBJ2-7
clone size: .

CDR3 DNA: TGTGCCAGCAGCCTATTCGTAGCGGGATATGGATTCTTTGAGCAGTTCTTC
CDR3 protein: CASSLFVAGYGFFEQFF
V gene: TRBV14
D gene: TRBD2
J gene: TRBJ2-1
clone size: once

CDR3 DNA: TGTGCCAGCAGCTTAGTGATCAGGACTAATAACTATGGCTACACCTTC
CDR3 protein: CASSLVIRTNNYGYTF
V gene: TRBV7-8
D gene: .
J gene: TRBJ1-2
clone size: once

CDR3 DNA: TGTGCCAGCAGTGCCGACGGGGAGGGACGGCTCTATGGCTACACCTTC
CDR3 protein: CASSADGEGRLYGYTF
V gene: TRBV2
D gene: .
J gene: TRBJ1-2
clone size: once

CDR3 DNA: TGTGCCAGCAGCCCCCGCACCGGGGGGAGCTACGAGCAGTACTTC
CDR3 protein: CASSPRTGGSYEQYF
V gene: TRBV7-6
D gene: TRBD2
J gene: TRBJ2-7
clone size: .

CDR3 DNA: TGTGCCAGTAGGGACAGGGTGGAGACCCAGTACTTC
CDR3 protein: CASRDRVETQYF
V gene: TRBV19
D gene: TRBD1
J gene: TRBJ2-5
clone size: .

CDR3 DNA: TGCGCCAGCAACGACGGGATGGGGGATACGCAGTATTTT
CDR3 protein: CASNDGMGDTQYF
V gene: TRBV5-1
D gene: .
J gene: TRBJ2-3
clone size: .

CDR3 DNA: TGCAGCGTTGCTCAAAAAGCGGGCAGGGTGACCTACAATGAGCAGTTCTTC
CDR3 protein: CSVAQKAGRVTYNEQFF
V gene: TRBV29-1
D gene: .
J gene: TRBJ2-1
clone size: .

CDR3 DNA: TGTGCCAGCTCACCACCGACCCGGGGAAATACTGAAGCTTTCTTT
CDR3 protein: CASSPPTRGNTEAFF
V gene: TRBV18
D gene: .
J gene: TRBJ1-1
clone size: once

CDR3 DNA: TGTGCCAGCAGCCCGAACAGGATTCGGGGCTACACCTTC
CDR3 protein: CASSPNRIRGYTF
V gene: TRBV11-2
D gene: .
J gene: TRBJ1-2
clone size: .

CDR3 DNA: TGCGCCAGCAGCCAAGAAGCGGGACAGGGGAGGTTGGAGCAGTACTTC
CDR3 protein: CASSQEAGQGRLEQYF
V gene: TRBV4-1
D gene: TRBD1
J gene: TRBJ2-7
clone size: .

CDR3 DNA: TGTGCCAGCAGCGTATCGGTCTCCTACAATGAGCAGTTCTTC
CDR3 protein: CASSVSVSYNEQFF
V gene: TRBV9
D gene: .
J gene: TRBJ2-1
clone size: .

CDR3 DNA: TGTGCCAGCAGCTCACCGGACAGGGTGAGGGCCCAGTACTTC
CDR3 protein: CASSSPDRVRAQYF
V gene: TRBV5-5
D gene: TRBD1
J gene: TRBJ2-5
clone size: .

CDR3 DNA: TGTGCCAGTAGTCCCGGACAGAGCTCTGGAAACACCATATATTTT
CDR3 protein: CASSPGQSSGNTIYF
V gene: TRBV19
D gene: .
J gene: TRBJ1-3
clone size: .

CDR3 DNA: TGTGCCAGCAGCCATCAGACTTTCACAGATACGCAGTATTTT
CDR3 protein: CASSHQTFTDTQYF
V gene: TRBV5-6
D gene: .
J gene: TRBJ2-3
clone size: .

CDR3 DNA: TGTGCCAGCAGTAAACCTCGGGGCAGCGGGGGGATCACAGATACGCAGTATTTT
CDR3 protein: CASSKPRGSGGITDTQYF
V gene: TRBV2
D gene: TRBD2
J gene: TRBJ2-3
clone size: .

CDR3 DNA: TGCAGCGTTAAGCGGGACAGGATCGGCTATGGCTACACCTTC
CDR3 protein: CSVKRDRIGYGYTF
V gene: TRBV29-1
D gene: TRBD1
J gene: TRBJ1-2
clone size: .

CDR3 DNA: TGCGCCAGCAGCCAAGTTTTGACAGGAACCTTCTCTGGAAACACCATATATTTT
CDR3 protein: CASSQVLTGTFSGNTIYF
V gene: TRBV4-1
D gene: .
J gene: TRBJ1-3
clone size: .

CDR3 DNA: TGTGCCAGCAGACCAAGGCAGGGGCTGGAAAAACTGTTTTTT
CDR3 protein: CASRPRQGLEKLFF
V gene: TRBV4-2
D gene: .
J gene: TRBJ1-4
clone size: few

CDR3 DNA: TGCGCCAGCAGCTTGCGAGGCAGCTCCTATAATTCACCCCTCCACTTT
CDR3 protein: CASSLRGSSYNSPLHF
V gene: TRBV5-1
D gene: .
J gene: TRBJ1-6
clone size: few

CDR3 DNA: TGTGCCAGCAGCTTAGAGGGGGGAAGCTACGAGCAGTACTTC
CDR3 protein: CASSLEGGSYEQYF
V gene: TRBV11-3
D gene: .
J gene: TRBJ2-7
clone size: .

CDR3 DNA: TGCGCCAGCAGCTTACAGGACAGGGCCCGCGAGACCCAGTACTTC
CDR3 protein: CASSLQDRARETQYF
V gene: TRBV5-1
D gene: TRBD1
J gene: TRBJ2-5
clone size: .

CDR3 DNA: TGTGCCAGCAGTTCACTAGGATCCTACGAGCAGTACTTC
CDR3 protein: CASSSLGSYEQYF
V gene: TRBV27
D gene: .
J gene: TRBJ2-7
clone size: .

CDR3 DNA: TGTGCCAGCAGCTCCTCTAATAGCGGGATTTATGAAAAACTGTTTTTT
CDR3 protein: CASSSSNSGIYEKLFF
V gene: TRBV7-9
D gene: .
J gene: TRBJ1-4
clone size: .

CDR3 DNA: TGCGCCAGCAGCCAAGAAGGGGTGGGTCCGAGAGGCTACACCTTC
CDR3 protein: CASSQEGVGPRGYTF
V gene: TRBV4-1
D gene: .
J gene: TRBJ1-2
clone size: .

CDR3 DNA: TGTGCCAGCGCCATAGACTATCAGCCCCAGCATTTT
CDR3 protein: CASAIDYQPQHF
V gene: TRBV6-6
D gene: .
J gene: TRBJ1-5
clone size: .

CDR3 DNA: TGTGCCAGCAGTTTGGTTGACAGGACCTACGAGCAGTACTTC
CDR3 protein: CASSLVDRTYEQYF
V gene: TRBV28
D gene: .
J gene: TRBJ2-7
clone size: .

CDR3 DNA: TGTGCCAGCAGCTCCGCGACAGAGCATGGCTACACCTTC
CDR3 protein: CASSSATEHGYTF
V gene: TRBV27
D gene: .
J gene: TRBJ1-2
clone size: .

CDR3 DNA: TGTGCCAGCAGTCAAGGGGCGGGATGGGGGCAGTACTTC
CDR3 protein: CASSQGAGWGQYF
V gene: TRBV4-2
D gene: .
J gene: TRBJ2-7
clone size: .

CDR3 DNA: TGTGCCAGCAGTTTATGGGACAGGAGATCTAACTATGGCTACACCTTC
CDR3 protein: CASSLWDRRSNYGYTF
V gene: TRBV28
D gene: TRBD1
J gene: TRBJ1-2
clone size: .

CDR3 DNA: TGCGCCAGCAGCCAAAATCCTTTAGAGCGGGGGCCCACAGATACGCAGTATTTT
CDR3 protein: CASSQNPLERGPTDTQYF
V gene: TRBV4-1
D gene: TRBD2
J gene: TRBJ2-3
clone size: .